The present entry profiles one T cell receptor beta chain with its context. Germline CDR1 reads LNHNV; CDR2 reads YYDKDF (reference sequence). The CDR3 has 12 amino acids. The data were produced by immunoSEQ multiplex PCR, yet TCRdb's version contains in-frame clones alone and is incomplete. The repertoire holds some 70,000 clones, with 75% to 85% as singletons. This sample was taken from a study of OX40 agonist ivuxolimab in advanced cancers. The V call is TRBV15, the J call TRBJ1-2, with D hard to call. The sample in question was CD4+ or CD8+ T cells sorted from blood, obtained in a trial of the OX40 agonist ivuxolimab. This clonotype originated in an adult with an advanced solid tumor such as melanoma, head and neck, liver or kidney cancer. The CDR3 DNA is TGTGCTTCAAGGTCCCCCGTTTGGGGCTACACCTTC. This translates into CASRSPVWGYTF.